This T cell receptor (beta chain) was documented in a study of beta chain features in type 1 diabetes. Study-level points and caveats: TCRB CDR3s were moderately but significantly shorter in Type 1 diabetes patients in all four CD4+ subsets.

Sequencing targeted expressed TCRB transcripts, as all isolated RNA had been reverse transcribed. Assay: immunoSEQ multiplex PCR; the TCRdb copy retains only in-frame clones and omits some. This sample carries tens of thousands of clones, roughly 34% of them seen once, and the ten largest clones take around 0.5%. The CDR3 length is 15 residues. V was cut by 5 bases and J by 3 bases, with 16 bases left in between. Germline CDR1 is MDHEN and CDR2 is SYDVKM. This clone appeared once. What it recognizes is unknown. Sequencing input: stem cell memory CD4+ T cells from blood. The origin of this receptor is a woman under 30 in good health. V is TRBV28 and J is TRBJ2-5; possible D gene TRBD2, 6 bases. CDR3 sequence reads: CASSGGTPREETQYF. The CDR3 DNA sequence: TGTGCCAGCAGTGGCGGGACGCCCAGAGAAGAGACCCAGTACTTC.